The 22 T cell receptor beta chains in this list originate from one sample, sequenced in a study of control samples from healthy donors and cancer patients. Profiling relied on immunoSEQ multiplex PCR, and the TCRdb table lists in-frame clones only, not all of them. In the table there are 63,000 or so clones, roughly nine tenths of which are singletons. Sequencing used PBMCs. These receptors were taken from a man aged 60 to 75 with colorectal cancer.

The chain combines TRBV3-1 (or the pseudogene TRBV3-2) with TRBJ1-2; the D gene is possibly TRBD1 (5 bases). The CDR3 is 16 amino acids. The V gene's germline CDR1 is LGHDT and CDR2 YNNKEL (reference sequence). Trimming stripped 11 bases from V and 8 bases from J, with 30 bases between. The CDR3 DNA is TGTGCCCCCAGCCACCTTGGACAACGGAACGGGGGGGGCTACACCTTC. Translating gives CAPSHLGQRNGGGYTF.

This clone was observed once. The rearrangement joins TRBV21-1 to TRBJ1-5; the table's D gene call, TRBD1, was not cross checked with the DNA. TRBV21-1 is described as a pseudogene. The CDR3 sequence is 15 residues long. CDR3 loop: CASSTGPFSNQPQHF. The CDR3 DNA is TGTGCCAGCAGCACTGGGCCCTTTAGCAATCAGCCCCAGCATTTT.

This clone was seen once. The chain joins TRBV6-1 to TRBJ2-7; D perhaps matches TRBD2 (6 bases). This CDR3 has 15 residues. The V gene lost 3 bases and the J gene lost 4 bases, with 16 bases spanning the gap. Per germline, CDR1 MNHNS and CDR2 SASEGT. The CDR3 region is CASSDPPAGIYEQYF. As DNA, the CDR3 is TGTGCCAGCAGTGACCCTCCCGCGGGGATTTACGAGCAGTACTTC.

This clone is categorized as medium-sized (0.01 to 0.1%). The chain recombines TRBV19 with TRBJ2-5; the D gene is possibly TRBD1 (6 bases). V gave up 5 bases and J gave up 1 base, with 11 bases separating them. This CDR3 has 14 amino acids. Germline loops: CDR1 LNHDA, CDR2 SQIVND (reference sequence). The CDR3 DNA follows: TGTGCCAGTAGTCAACGACAGGTCCAAGAGACCCAGTACTTC. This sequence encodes CASSQRQVQETQYF.

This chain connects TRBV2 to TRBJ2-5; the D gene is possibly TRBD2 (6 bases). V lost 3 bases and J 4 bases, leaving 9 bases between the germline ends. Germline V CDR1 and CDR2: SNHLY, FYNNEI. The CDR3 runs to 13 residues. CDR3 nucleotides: TGTGCCAGCAGTGACTCCGGGGGAGAGACCCAGTACTTC. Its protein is CASSDSGGETQYF.

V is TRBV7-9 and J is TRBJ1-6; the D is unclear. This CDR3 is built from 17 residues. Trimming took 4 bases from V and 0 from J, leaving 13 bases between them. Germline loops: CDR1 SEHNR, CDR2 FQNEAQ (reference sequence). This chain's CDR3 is CASSYLGDSSYNSPLHF. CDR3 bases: TGTGCCAGCAGCTACCTAGGCGATAGCTCCTATAATTCACCCCTCCACTTT.

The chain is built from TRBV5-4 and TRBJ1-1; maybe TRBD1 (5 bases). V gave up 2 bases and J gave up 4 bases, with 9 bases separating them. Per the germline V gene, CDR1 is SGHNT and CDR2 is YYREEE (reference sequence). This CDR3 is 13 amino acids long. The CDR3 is CASSFPGGTEAFF. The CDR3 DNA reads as TGTGCCAGCAGCTTCCCGGGGGGCACTGAAGCTTTCTTT.

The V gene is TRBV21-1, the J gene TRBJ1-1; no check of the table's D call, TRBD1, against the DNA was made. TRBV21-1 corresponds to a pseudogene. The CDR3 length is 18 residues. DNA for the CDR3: TGTGCCACCAACGACAGTCCGAATCCCCGAGACCTGAACACTGAAGCTTTCTTT. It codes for CATNDSPNPRDLNTEAFF.

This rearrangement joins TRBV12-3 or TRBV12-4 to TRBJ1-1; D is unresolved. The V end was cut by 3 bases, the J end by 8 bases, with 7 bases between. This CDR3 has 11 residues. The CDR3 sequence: CASSLGPEAFF. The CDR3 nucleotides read TGTGCCAGCAGTTTGGGCCCAGAAGCTTTCTTT.

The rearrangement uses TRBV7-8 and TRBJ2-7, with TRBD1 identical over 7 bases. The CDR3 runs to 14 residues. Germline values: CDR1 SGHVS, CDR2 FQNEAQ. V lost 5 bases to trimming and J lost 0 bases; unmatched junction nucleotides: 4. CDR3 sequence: CASSLRDSSYEQYF. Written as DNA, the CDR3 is TGTGCCAGCAGCCTCCGGGACAGCTCCTACGAGCAGTACTTC.

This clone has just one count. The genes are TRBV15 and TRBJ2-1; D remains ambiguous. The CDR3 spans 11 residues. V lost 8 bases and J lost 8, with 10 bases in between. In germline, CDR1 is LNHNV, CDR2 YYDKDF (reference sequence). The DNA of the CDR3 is TGTGCCACCGCGAATAGGGATGAGCAGTTCTTC. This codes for CATANRDEQFF.

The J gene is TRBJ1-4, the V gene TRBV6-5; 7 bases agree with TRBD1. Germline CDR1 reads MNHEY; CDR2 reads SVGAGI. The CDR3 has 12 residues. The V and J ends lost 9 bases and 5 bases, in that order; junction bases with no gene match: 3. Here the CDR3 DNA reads TGTGCCAGTACAGGGGACAATGAAAAACTGTTTTTT. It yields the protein CASTGDNEKLFF.

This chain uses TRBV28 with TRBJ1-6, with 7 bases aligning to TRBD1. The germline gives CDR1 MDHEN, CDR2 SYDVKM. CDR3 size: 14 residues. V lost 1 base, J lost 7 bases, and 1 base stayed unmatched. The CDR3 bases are TGTGCCAGCAGTTTATCCAGGGGGAATTCACCCCTCCACTTT. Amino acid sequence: CASSLSRGNSPLHF. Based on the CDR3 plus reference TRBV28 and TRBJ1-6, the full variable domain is DVKVTQSSRYLVKRTGEKVFLECVQDMDHENMFWYRQDPGLGLRLIYFSYDVKMKEKGDIPEGYSVSREKKERFSLILESASTNQTSMYLCASSLSRGNSPLHFGNGTRLTVT.

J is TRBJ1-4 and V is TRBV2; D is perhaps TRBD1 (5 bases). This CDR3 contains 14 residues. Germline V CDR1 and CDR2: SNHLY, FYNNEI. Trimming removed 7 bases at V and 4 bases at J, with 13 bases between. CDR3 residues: CASTLLRGNEKLFF. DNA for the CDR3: TGTGCCAGCACCTTACTGAGGGGTAATGAAAAACTGTTTTTT. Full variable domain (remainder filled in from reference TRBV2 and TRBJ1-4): EPEVTQTPSHQVTQMGQEVILRCVPISNHLYFYWYRQILGQKVEFLVSFYNNEISEKSEIFDDQFSVERPDGSNFTLKIRSTKLEDSAMYFCASTLLRGNEKLFFGSGTQLSVL.

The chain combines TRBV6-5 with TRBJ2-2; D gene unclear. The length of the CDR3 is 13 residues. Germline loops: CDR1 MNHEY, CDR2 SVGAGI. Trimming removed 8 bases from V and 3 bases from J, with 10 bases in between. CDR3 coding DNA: TGTGCCAGCGTCGGCGGTTACACCGGGGAGCTGTTTTTT. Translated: CASVGGYTGELFF.

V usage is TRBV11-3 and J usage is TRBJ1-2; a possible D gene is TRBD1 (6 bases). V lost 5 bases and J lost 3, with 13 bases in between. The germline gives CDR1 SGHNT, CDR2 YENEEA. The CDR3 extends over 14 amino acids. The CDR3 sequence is CASSPSGQHYGYTF. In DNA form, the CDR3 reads TGTGCCAGCAGCCCATCTGGACAGCACTATGGCTACACCTTC.

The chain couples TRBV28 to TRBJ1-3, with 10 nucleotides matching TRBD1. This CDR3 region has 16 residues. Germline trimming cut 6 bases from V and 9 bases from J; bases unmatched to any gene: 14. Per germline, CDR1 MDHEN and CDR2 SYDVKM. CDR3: CASSTSGTGVFGTIYF. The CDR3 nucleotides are TGTGCCAGCAGCACTAGCGGGACAGGGGTTTTCGGCACCATATATTTT.

CDR3 nucleotide sequence: TGCGCCAGCAGTTGGGCAGGGAAAGAGACCCAGTACTTC. Translating gives CASSWAGKETQYF. The chain employs TRBV5-1 and TRBJ2-5, with D possibly being TRBD1 (5 bases). This CDR3 has 13 amino acids. V gave up 5 bases and J gave up 3 bases, with 11 bases separating them. Germline values: CDR1 SGHRS, CDR2 YFSETQ.

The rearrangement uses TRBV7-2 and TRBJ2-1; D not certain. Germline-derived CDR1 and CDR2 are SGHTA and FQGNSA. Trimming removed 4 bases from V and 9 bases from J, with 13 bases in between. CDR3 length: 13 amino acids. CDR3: CASSSQDRGEQFF. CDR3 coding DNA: TGTGCCAGCAGCTCCCAGGACCGAGGTGAGCAGTTCTTC.

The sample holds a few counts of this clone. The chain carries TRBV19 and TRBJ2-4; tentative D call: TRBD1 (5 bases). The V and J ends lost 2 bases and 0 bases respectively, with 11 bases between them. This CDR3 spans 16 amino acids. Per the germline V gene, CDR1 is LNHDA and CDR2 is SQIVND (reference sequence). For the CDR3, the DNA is TGTGCCAGTAGTATATCGGACACTTTAGCCAAAAACATTCAGTACTTC. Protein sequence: CASSISDTLAKNIQYF.

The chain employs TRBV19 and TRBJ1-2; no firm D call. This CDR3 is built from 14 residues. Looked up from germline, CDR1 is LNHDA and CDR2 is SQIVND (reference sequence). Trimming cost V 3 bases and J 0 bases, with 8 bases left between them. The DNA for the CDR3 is TGTGCCAGTAGTATCCGGCAGGCTAACTATGGCTACACCTTC. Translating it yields CASSIRQANYGYTF.

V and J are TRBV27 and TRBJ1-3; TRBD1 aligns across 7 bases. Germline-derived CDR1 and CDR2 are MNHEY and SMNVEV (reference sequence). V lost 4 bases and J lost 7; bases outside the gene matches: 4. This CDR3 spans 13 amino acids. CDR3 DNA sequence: TGTGCCAGCAGTTACAGGGGAGGTAACACCATATATTTT. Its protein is CASSYRGGNTIYF.